The sequence of this T cell receptor beta chain was determined in a study of T cells in localized non-small cell lung cancer. Here immunoSEQ multiplex PCR was the method, and the copy in TCRdb shows in-frame clones only, minus some. Of 30,000 to 40,000 clones listed, 78% are singletons. The V gene lost 3 bases and the J gene lost 6 bases, with 15 bases spanning the gap. This CDR3 region has 15 residues. CDR1 and CDR2 from the germline V gene are SNHLY and FYNNEI. This clonotype was sampled from a male donor at least 60 years old with stage II squamous cell lung carcinoma. This chain connects TRBV2 to TRBJ1-5, with a weak D call TRBD1 (5 bases). The sequences come from peripheral blood, collected before any cancer treatment. The CDR3 coding sequence is TGTGCCAGCAGTGAGGGCAGGGCGCGCGGTCAGCCCCAGCATTTT. Its protein is CASSEGRARGQPQHF.